Listed here are 14 T cell receptor beta chains from one sample, sequenced in a study of T cell clonotyping in hematopoietic cell transplantation. TCRdb's table, derived via immunoSEQ multiplex PCR, lists solely in-frame clones and lacks some. The sample yields 35,000 to 45,000 clones, around 94% seen once. Sequenced sample: peripheral blood mononuclear cells. The receptors come from a woman between 45 and 60 years old in good health. Some clones in this sample may be carry-over from other donors' samples.

The chain couples TRBV28 to TRBJ2-7; a possible D gene is TRBD1 (6 bases). Deletions cut 4 bases from V and 10 bases from J, with 20 bases between. Germline CDR1 is MDHEN and CDR2 is SYDVKM. CDR3 size: 14 residues. CDR3 sequence (DNA): TGTGCCAGCAGTTCCTTTGCGACAGGTCCCGTTCAGTACTTC. Protein product: CASSSFATGPVQYF.

This chain joins TRBV5-5 and TRBJ2-5; D remains unclear. CDR1 and CDR2 from the germline V gene are SGHKS and YYEKEE (reference sequence). The CDR3 is 14 amino acids. The V end lost 0 bases, the J end lost 2 bases, and 8 bases lay between the germline ends. The CDR3 protein is CASSLAFGQETQYF. CDR3 coding DNA: TGTGCCAGCAGCTTGGCATTCGGGCAAGAGACCCAGTACTTC.

The chain is built from TRBV10-3 and TRBJ2-3, with 10 nucleotides matching TRBD2. This CDR3 region has 19 residues. Germline V gives CDR1 ENHRY, CDR2 SYGVKD. V shed 3 bases, J shed 1 base, and the junction held 13 bases outside the gene matches. In DNA form, the CDR3 reads TGTGCCATCAGTGATGGGGGGGCCCTAGCGGGAGAGGGCACAGATACGCAGTATTTT. It encodes CAISDGGALAGEGTDTQYF.

V is TRBV11-1 and J is TRBJ2-2; D ambiguous. The germline V gene encodes CDR1 SGHAT and CDR2 FQDESV (reference sequence). Trimming cost V 4 bases and J 4 bases, with 10 bases left between them. CDR3 length: 14 residues. The CDR3 bases are TGTGCCAGCAGCTGGGGTAGCCCCACCGGGGAGCTGTTTTTT. This encodes CASSWGSPTGELFF. Full variable domain (outside the CDR3, taken from reference TRBV11-1 and TRBJ2-2): EAEVAQSPRYKITEKSQAVAFWCDPISGHATLYWYRQILGQGPELLVQFQDESVVDDSQLPKDRFSAERLKGVDSTLKIQPAELGDSAMYLCASSWGSPTGELFFGEGSRLTVL.

The chain combines TRBV7-2 with TRBJ2-7; D uncertain. Germline V gene sequence: CDR1 SGHTA, CDR2 FQGNSA. This CDR3 has 15 residues. Trimming pared 1 base from V and 1 base from J, leaving 11 bases between. The CDR3 DNA follows: TGTGCCAGCAGCTTAGGGCCGGGTTGGTCCTACGAGCAGTACTTC. It yields the protein CASSLGPGWSYEQYF. The variable domain in full, with the rest retrieved from reference TRBV7-2 and TRBJ2-7, is GAGVSQSPSNKVTEKGKDVELRCDPISGHTALYWYRQSLGQGLEFLIYFQGNSAPDKSGLPSDRFSAERTGGSVSTLTIQRTQQEDSAVYLCASSLGPGWSYEQYFGPGTRLTVT.

The chain recombines TRBV19 with TRBJ1-6, with 9 bases fitting TRBD1. CDR3 length equals 19 residues. J was trimmed by 1 base and V by 6 bases; bases with no gene match: 13. In germline, CDR1 is LNHDA, CDR2 SQIVND (reference sequence). CDR3 in amino acids: CASSRDRAGLGSYNSPLHF. In nucleotides, the CDR3 is TGTGCCAGTAGCCGGGACAGGGCCGGTTTAGGGTCCTATAATTCACCCCTCCACTTT.

CDR3 loop: CASSIGGDRAYEQYF. In DNA, the CDR3 is TGTGCCAGCAGCATTGGGGGGGACAGGGCCTACGAGCAGTACTTC. This chain connects TRBV28 to TRBJ2-7, with 9 bases fitting TRBD1. The length of the CDR3 is 15 residues. The J segment lost 2 bases and the V segment lost 6 bases, leaving 8 bases of the junction unmatched. CDR1 and CDR2 (germline): MDHEN, SYDVKM.

V is TRBV14 and J is TRBJ1-1; no definite D call. V gave up 0 bases and J gave up 1 base, with 9 bases separating them. The CDR3 consists of 15 residues. CDR1 SGHDN and CDR2 FVKESK come from the germline V gene. The CDR3 DNA reads TGTGCCAGCAGCCAAGAGGGGAGACCGAACACTGAAGCTTTCTTT. Amino acid sequence: CASSQEGRPNTEAFF. Full variable domain (rest looked up from reference TRBV14 and TRBJ1-1): EAGVTQFPSHSVIEKGQTVTLRCDPISGHDNLYWYRRVMGKEIKFLLHFVKESKQDESGMPNNRFLAERTGGTYSTLKVQPAELEDSGVYFCASSQEGRPNTEAFFGQGTRLTVV.

The chain carries TRBV7-6 and TRBJ1-4, with 9 bases that match TRBD1. Germline V gives CDR1 SGHVS, CDR2 FNYEAQ. The CDR3 loop spans 13 amino acids. After removal of 6 bases from V and 5 bases from J, the junction contained 1 base not matched to a gene. CDR3: CASSGTGNEKLFF. In nucleotides, the CDR3 is TGTGCCAGCAGTGGGACAGGGAATGAAAAACTGTTTTTT. The whole variable domain, filled in from reference TRBV7-6 and TRBJ1-4, reads GAGVSQSPRYKVTKRGQDVALRCDPISGHVSLYWYRQALGQGPEFLTYFNYEAQQDKSGLPNDRFSAERPEGSISTLTIQRTEQRDSAMYRCASSGTGNEKLFFGSGTQLSVL.

The rearrangement links TRBV25-1 to TRBJ1-2; D gene uncertain. V gave up 0 bases and J gave up 7 bases, with 18 bases separating them. Germline V gives CDR1 MGHDK, CDR2 SYGVNS. The CDR3 contains 16 residues. CDR3 sequence: CASSEYEGHPRSGYTF. DNA for the CDR3: TGTGCCAGCAGTGAATACGAAGGGCACCCTAGGAGTGGCTACACCTTC.

The CDR3 DNA sequence: TGTGCCAGCAGCTTAGCCGGGGGCCTTGGCTACACCTTC. Translation: CASSLAGGLGYTF. The rearrangement uses TRBV7-9 and TRBJ1-2, with D perhaps matching TRBD1 (6 bases). The CDR3 sequence is 13 residues long. Trimming took 0 bases from V and 7 from J, leaving 9 bases between them. Germline CDR1 reads SEHNR; CDR2 reads FQNEAQ (reference sequence).

The chain combines TRBV5-6 with TRBJ1-1; possibly TRBD1 for D (6 bases). CDR1 is SGHDT, CDR2 YYEEEE, per germline. The CDR3 is 15 amino acids. V shed 3 bases and J shed 1 base, with 13 bases lying between them. The CDR3 is CASSSGTGPNTEAFF. DNA for the CDR3: TGTGCCAGCAGCTCGGGCACAGGGCCGAACACTGAAGCTTTCTTT.

CDR3 sequence: CASSSQGGEDEKLFF. DNA of the CDR3: TGTGCCAGCAGTTCACAGGGGGGAGAGGATGAAAAACTGTTTTTT. The chain carries TRBV28 and TRBJ1-4; 8 bases agree with TRBD1. This CDR3 has 15 amino acids. Trimming at V came to 4 bases and at J to 6 bases, leaving 7 bases not matched to a gene. Germline V gene lookup returns CDR1 MDHEN and CDR2 SYDVKM.

V usage is TRBV5-1 and J usage is TRBJ2-7; D unclear. Looked up from germline, CDR1 is SGHRS and CDR2 is YFSETQ. V lost 0 bases and J lost 0, with 7 bases in between. The CDR3 loop spans 14 amino acids. The CDR3 bases are TGCGCCAGCAGCTTGGCCGCCGGCTCCTACGAGCAGTACTTC. It translates to CASSLAAGSYEQYF.